A single sample gave rise to the 32 T cell receptor beta chains below, sequenced in a study of T cell responses to AZD1222 COVID-19 vaccine. Sequencing used immunoSEQ multiplex PCR; TCRdb keeps in-frame clones, though not all of them. In the table there are 120,000 or so clones, about 90% of which are singletons. Sequenced material: peripheral blood, taken on day 0 of AZD1222 vaccination. The receptors here all came from an adult in good health.

The rearrangement uses TRBV30 and TRBJ2-7; 7 positions match TRBD2. CDR1 is GTSNPN and CDR2 is SVGIG in the germline V gene (reference sequence). V lost 5 bases and J lost 1; bases outside the gene matches: 8. The CDR3 covers 14 residues. In nucleotides, the CDR3 is TGTGCCTGGGGCCGGGGGGTCCCATCCTACGAGCAGTACTTC. Its translation is CAWGRGVPSYEQYF.

The chain couples TRBV2 to TRBJ1-2, with TRBD1 matching over 7 bases. V shed 2 bases and J 4 bases; nucleotides not matched to a gene: 4. Germline V gene sequence: CDR1 SNHLY, CDR2 FYNNEI. CDR3 length equals 14 residues. Here the CDR3 reads CASSEWGTVYGYTF. The CDR3 DNA reads as TGTGCCAGCAGTGAATGGGGGACAGTCTATGGCTACACCTTC.

The genes are TRBV2 and TRBJ2-1, with 14 bases identical to TRBD2. The V gene end was trimmed by 6 bases and the J gene end by 8 bases; junction bases not matched to a gene: 9. CDR1 SNHLY and CDR2 FYNNEI come from the germline V gene. The CDR3 is 16 amino acids. The CDR3 reads CASRAGTSGGRDEQFF. Written as DNA, the CDR3 is TGTGCCAGCAGGGCCGGGACTAGCGGGGGAAGGGATGAGCAGTTCTTC.

J is TRBJ2-5 and V is TRBV7-2; D gene unclear. Germline V gene lookup returns CDR1 SGHTA and CDR2 FQGNSA. V lost 5 bases and J 2 bases, leaving 9 bases between the germline ends. There are 13 residues in the CDR3. The CDR3, as DNA: TGTGCCAGCAGCCAAACGTCGCAAGAGACCCAGTACTTC. Translation gives CASSQTSQETQYF.

The chain has TRBV6-5 and TRBJ2-1; D may be TRBD1 (6 bases). CDR1 is MNHEY and CDR2 is SVGAGI in the germline V gene. Trimming took off 6 bases at V and 6 bases at J, with 15 bases between the two ends. The CDR3 totals 14 residues. The CDR3 nucleotides read TGTGCCAGCAGCCGCAAACAGGGCTTCAATGAGCAGTTCTTC. As protein: CASSRKQGFNEQFF.

The J gene is TRBJ2-2, the V gene TRBV27; tentatively, D is TRBD1 or TRBD2 (5 bases each). Germline V gene sequence: CDR1 MNHEY, CDR2 SMNVEV (reference sequence). The CDR3 sequence is 15 residues long. Deletions cut 2 bases from V and 1 base from J, with 8 bases between. Written as DNA, the CDR3 is TGTGCCAGCAGTTTAGGGACCCTGAACACCGGGGAGCTGTTTTTT. Translating it yields CASSLGTLNTGELFF.

This clone was detected a few times. The chain employs TRBV9 and TRBJ1-6; 7 nucleotides agree with TRBD1. V trimming: 0 bases; J trimming: 10 bases; junction bases outside the gene matches: 7. CDR1 is SGDLS and CDR2 is YYNGEE in the germline V gene. The CDR3 is 15 residues long. The CDR3 region is CASSVGVGGQSPLHF. CDR3 nucleotide sequence: TGTGCCAGCAGCGTAGGGGTAGGGGGCCAATCACCCCTCCACTTT.

The V gene is TRBV12-5, the J gene TRBJ2-7; TRBD2 matches at 12 bases. Germline V gene data show CDR1 as LGHNT and CDR2 as FRNRAP. V shed 0 bases and J 2 bases; nucleotides not matched to a gene: 2. The CDR3 is 16 amino acids. CDR3 residues: CASGLVLAGGTYEQYF. The CDR3 DNA is TGTGCTAGTGGTTTGGTACTAGCGGGGGGAACCTACGAGCAGTACTTC.

About this clone: This same CDR3 is encoded by further DNA sequences in the sample. The chain uses TRBV18 and TRBJ1-1; TRBD1 might be the D (6 bases). The CDR3 is made up of 13 amino acids. CDR1 is KGHSH, CDR2 LQKENI, per germline. Trimming shortened V by 6 bases and J by 3 bases, and 11 bases separated the two germline ends. The CDR3 sequence: CASSQGRDTEAFF. CDR3 DNA sequence: TGTGCCAGCTCCCAGGGGAGGGACACTGAAGCTTTCTTT.

The chain joins TRBV5-4 to TRBJ1-2, with 8 bases fitting TRBD1. V was pared by 4 bases and J by 9 bases, with 11 bases of the junction left unmatched. Per germline, CDR1 SGHNT and CDR2 YYREEE (reference sequence). The CDR3 is made up of 14 amino acids. The CDR3 region is CASSGHETGDRYTF. As DNA, the CDR3 is TGTGCCAGCAGCGGGCATGAGACAGGGGATCGCTACACCTTC.

This rearrangement joins TRBV19 to TRBJ1-5, with a tentative D call TRBD1 (6 bases). Looked up from germline, CDR1 is LNHDA and CDR2 is SQIVND (reference sequence). V gave up 5 bases and J gave up 2 bases, with 13 bases separating them. CDR3 length: 15 amino acids. This chain's CDR3 is CASSSGTRGNQPQHF. CDR3 sequence (DNA): TGTGCCAGTAGTTCGGGGACACGGGGCAATCAGCCCCAGCATTTT.

This clone was counted between two and nine times. The genes are TRBV5-1 and TRBJ1-2; D unresolved. The length of the CDR3 is 13 residues. Germline V lookup: CDR1 SGHRS, CDR2 YFSETQ. The germline V and J ends were trimmed by 4 bases and 3 bases, with 10 bases remaining between them. The CDR3, as DNA: TGCGCCAGCAGCCCGAAGGTGGACTATGGCTACACCTTC. Translating it yields CASSPKVDYGYTF.

The chain employs TRBV6-2 or TRBV6-3 and TRBJ1-1; D is ambiguous. Trimming shortened V by 2 bases and J by 3 bases, and 7 bases separated the two germline ends. The CDR3 sequence is 13 residues long. CDR1 and CDR2 (germline): MNHEY, SVGEGT. DNA of the CDR3: TGTGCCAGCAGTTACGTGTGGGACACTGAAGCTTTCTTT. Its translation is CASSYVWDTEAFF.

This chain uses TRBV3-1 (or the pseudogene TRBV3-2) with TRBJ1-1, with D unclear. Trimming took off 4 bases at V and 9 bases at J, with 15 bases between the two ends. This CDR3 spans 13 amino acids. The V gene's germline CDR1 is LGHDT and CDR2 YNNKEL (reference sequence). CDR3 nucleotides: TGTGCCAGCAGCCCGGAAAATAAACAACAAGCTTTCTTT. It encodes CASSPENKQQAFF.

The chain uses TRBV19 and TRBJ1-2; 7 bases map to TRBD1. The junction had 6 bases not matched to a gene; V was cut back by 6 bases and J by 5 bases. Germline CDR1 and CDR2: LNHDA and SQIVND (reference sequence). There are 13 residues in the CDR3. CDR3: CASRRDSSYGYTF. The CDR3 bases are TGTGCCAGTAGGCGGGACAGCTCGTATGGCTACACCTTC.

The chain links TRBV6-5 to TRBJ2-2; D possibly corresponds to TRBD1 (5 bases). The CDR3 consists of 14 residues. The germline CDR1 and CDR2 sequences are MNHEY and SVGAGI. With 6 bases removed from V and 4 bases from J, the gap between germline ends came to 12 bases. This chain's CDR3 is CASSPVQGTGELFF. The CDR3 DNA sequence: TGTGCCAGCAGCCCCGTCCAGGGCACCGGGGAGCTGTTTTTT.

This chain joins TRBV20-1 and TRBJ2-7, with 8 bases matching TRBD1. This CDR3 comprises 14 residues. With V trimmed by 3 bases and J by 4 bases, 8 bases remained unmatched. Germline V CDR1 and CDR2: DFQATT, SNEGSKA (reference sequence). This CDR3 reads CSASGAGGLYEQYF. CDR3 bases: TGCAGTGCTAGTGGGGCAGGGGGCCTGTACGAGCAGTACTTC.

V gene TRBV5-1 combines with J gene TRBJ1-1; D call uncertain. CDR3 size: 12 residues. Trimming cost V 2 bases and J 7 bases, with 9 bases left between them. CDR1 and CDR2 (germline): SGHRS, YFSETQ. CDR3 nucleotide sequence: TGCGCCAGCAGCTTTTCCGGGTTTGAAGCTTTCTTT. It yields the protein CASSFSGFEAFF.

J is TRBJ2-6 and V is TRBV5-1, with a weak D call TRBD1 (5 bases). The CDR3 length is 16 residues. Germline CDR1 and CDR2: SGHRS and YFSETQ. Trimming stripped 0 bases from V and 0 bases from J, with 7 bases between. The CDR3 sequence is CASSLDRSSGANVLTF. The CDR3 DNA reads as TGCGCCAGCAGCTTGGACAGGAGCTCTGGGGCCAACGTCCTGACTTTC.

The V call is TRBV5-1, the J call TRBJ1-1; possibly TRBD1 for D (6 bases). Trimming cost V 0 bases and J 1 base, with 28 bases left between them. From germline, CDR1 is SGHRS and CDR2 YFSETQ. CDR3 length: 21 amino acids. CDR3 protein: CASSLAGGSGAEVRSNTEAFF. Written as DNA, the CDR3 is TGCGCCAGCAGCTTGGCCGGGGGCTCGGGCGCTGAGGTGAGATCGAACACTGAAGCTTTCTTT.

J is TRBJ1-2 and V is TRBV7-2; 9 bases fit TRBD1. Germline lookup yields CDR1 SGHTA and CDR2 FQGNSA. With V trimmed by 5 bases and J by 5 bases, 12 bases remained unmatched. There are 16 residues in the CDR3. The CDR3 bases are TGTGCCAGCAGCGCCGGGACAGGGCTACCCCTTTATGGCTACACCTTC. Translating it yields CASSAGTGLPLYGYTF.

The chain links TRBV5-1 to TRBJ1-2, with TRBD1 matching 8 bases. CDR1 is SGHRS and CDR2 is YFSETQ in the germline V gene. The CDR3 runs to 14 residues. V dropped 0 bases and J dropped 6; count of bases not matched to a gene: 4. CDR3 loop: CASSLGDRLDGYTF. The DNA for the CDR3 is TGCGCCAGCAGCTTGGGGGACAGGTTGGATGGCTACACCTTC.

This clone was counted once. CDR3 DNA: TGTGCCAGCCAAGCAGGGTTCGACACCGGGGAGCTGTTTTTT. This translates into CASQAGFDTGELFF. V and J are TRBV7-3 and TRBJ2-2; weak D call: TRBD1 (5 bases). Deletions cut 8 bases from V and 3 bases from J, with 13 bases between. The germline gives CDR1 SGHTA, CDR2 FQGTGA. The CDR3 runs 14 residues.

The chain has TRBV9 and TRBJ2-7; 8 nucleotides align to TRBD1. The CDR3 runs to 18 residues. The germline V gene has CDR1 SGDLS and CDR2 YYNGEE. V lost 0 bases to trimming and J lost 2 bases; unmatched junction nucleotides: 13. This CDR3 reads CASSVGAGGASYPYEQYF. The CDR3 DNA reads as TGTGCCAGCAGCGTAGGGGCAGGGGGCGCAAGTTACCCCTACGAGCAGTACTTC.

J is TRBJ2-7 and V is TRBV7-9, with D possibly TRBD1 on 5 matching bases. This CDR3 has 14 residues. Trimming took 3 bases from V and 6 from J, leaving 15 bases between them. CDR1 is SEHNR and CDR2 is FQNEAQ in the germline V gene (reference sequence). CDR3 region: CASSFQGPTGEQYF. In DNA form, the CDR3 reads TGTGCCAGCAGCTTCCAGGGTCCGACGGGCGAGCAGTACTTC.

This clone occurred a few times. This chain connects TRBV9 to TRBJ2-1, with TRBD2 identical over 8 bases. V lost 3 bases and J lost 6; bases outside the gene matches: 11. Germline assignment: CDR1 SGDLS and CDR2 YYNGEE. This CDR3 spans 16 amino acids. The CDR3 DNA is TGTGCCAGCAGCGCGACCATAGCGGGACGGGGCAATGAGCAGTTCTTC. Translating gives CASSATIAGRGNEQFF.

The chain joins TRBV21-1 to TRBJ1-4. TRBV21-1 is a pseudogene segment. The CDR3 is made up of 16 amino acids. In DNA form, the CDR3 reads TGTGCCAGCAGCAAAGACGGAGGGAGGGCTAATGAAAAACTGTTTTTT. Protein sequence: CASSKDGGRANEKLFF.

The chain is built from TRBV5-1 and TRBJ1-6; possibly TRBD1 for D (5 bases). The CDR3 runs 15 residues. CDR1 is SGHRS and CDR2 is YFSETQ in the germline V gene. Between the trimmed V and J ends, which lost 0 bases and 8 bases, there was a span of 12 bases. The CDR3 DNA sequence: TGCGCCAGCAGCTTGGTGCCGGCGGGGGATTCACCCCTCCACTTT. Protein product: CASSLVPAGDSPLHF.

In its sample, this clone was seen once. The V call is TRBV5-4, the J call TRBJ2-1; 10 positions agree with TRBD1. The length of the CDR3 is 14 residues. V shed 6 bases, J shed 10 bases, and the junction held 10 bases outside the gene matches. CDR1 SGHNT and CDR2 YYREEE come from the germline V gene (reference sequence). CDR3: CASIRDRGAREQFF. The CDR3 nucleotides read TGTGCCAGCATCCGGGACAGGGGCGCCAGGGAGCAGTTCTTC.

The chain is built from TRBV9 and TRBJ1-3; perhaps TRBD1 as D (6 bases). The CDR3 runs 15 residues. Trimming took off 4 bases at V and 4 bases at J, with 15 bases between the two ends. Germline values: CDR1 SGDLS, CDR2 YYNGEE. Here the CDR3 reads CASSTGTPKGNTIYF. CDR3 nucleotides: TGTGCCAGCAGCACCGGGACACCTAAAGGAAACACCATATATTTT.

This clone was seen only once. V and J are TRBV29-1 and TRBJ1-2; 7 bases agree with TRBD1. The CDR3 is 14 amino acids. With V trimmed by 4 bases and J by 1 base, 6 bases remained unmatched. Germline V lookup: CDR1 SQVTM, CDR2 ANQGSEA. CDR3 nucleotides: TGCAGCGTTGGACAGGGAGCCCTTAACTATGGCTACACCTTC. The encoded protein is CSVGQGALNYGYTF. The entire variable domain, with the rest obtained from reference TRBV29-1 and TRBJ1-2, is as follows: SAVISQKPSRDICQRGTSLTIQCQVDSQVTMMFWYRQQPGQSLTLIATANQGSEATYESGFVIDKFPISRPNLTFSTLTVSNMSPEDSSIYLCSVGQGALNYGYTFGSGTRLTVV.

The chain recombines TRBV19 with TRBJ1-1, with 8 bases aligning to TRBD1. The germline gives CDR1 LNHDA, CDR2 SQIVND (reference sequence). The V and J ends lost 5 bases and 6 bases, in that order; junction bases with no gene match: 5. This CDR3 has 13 amino acids. This CDR3 is CASSQHRGAEAFF. The CDR3 nucleotides read TGTGCCAGTAGTCAGCACAGGGGGGCTGAAGCTTTCTTT.